This entry lists 30 T cell receptor beta chains sequenced from one sample in a study of read filtering for tumor transcriptome and immune sequencing. From approximately 400 ng of RNA, a library with molecular barcoded alpha/delta and beta/gamma adaptors was made. Via MiXCR, TCRdb re-called the reads, giving one row per CDR3 protein. The repertoire holds 50,000 to 65,000 distinct CDR3 sequences, with roughly 19% as singletons. Sequences were obtained from a population of CD138-negative cells sorted from bone marrow. The receptors shown here come from a donor aged 40 or older with multiple myeloma.

At least ten counts were recorded for this clonotype. This rearrangement joins TRBV7-2 to TRBJ2-3, with TRBD2 as a possible D gene (6 bases). Trimming left V 2 bases short and J 2 bases short, with 11 bases between. This CDR3 spans 15 amino acids. Germline V CDR1 and CDR2: SGHTA, FQGNSA. This chain's CDR3 is CASSLRTGLTDTQYF. The CDR3 DNA is TGTGCCAGCAGCTTACGGACGGGACTCACAGATACGCAGTATTTT.

Notes on this clonotype: The limits of the CDR3 on the DNA are not certain, so only TCRdb's listed CDR3 is given. The CDR3 sequence is CSVEVIVAMGTEALF. The chain couples TRBV29-1 to TRBJ1-1. Germline-derived CDR1 and CDR2 are SQVTM and ANQGSEA. The CDR3 is made up of 15 amino acids, end residues included.

This clonotype occurred many times. The junction shows a germline mismatch at one end, possibly a read error. J is TRBJ1-5 and V is TRBV2; TRBD1 is a possible D gene (5 bases). This CDR3 is built from 14 residues. Germline CDR1 reads SNHLY; CDR2 reads FYNNEI. CDR3 loop: CASRQSYSNQPQHF. The CDR3 bases are TGCGCCAGCAGACAGTCCTATAGCAATCAGCCCCAGCATTTT.

The chain couples TRBV20-1 to TRBJ1-4, with D maybe TRBD1 (6 bases). Trimming took 4 bases from V and 11 from J, leaving 23 bases between them. The CDR3 covers 15 residues. Germline CDR1 DFQATT, CDR2 SNEGSKA (reference sequence). CDR3 region: CSAIWAGETRGKLFF. The CDR3 DNA reads as TGCAGTGCTATTTGGGCAGGGGAAACACGGGGGAAACTGTTTTTT.

The count of this clonotype is one. Given a much more abundant clone one base away, this may be a read error. The CDR3 does not close with the conserved phenylalanine or tryptophan, likely indicating a read error. The CDR3 loop is CASRSTGVRNQPQHL. DNA of the CDR3: TGTGCCAGTCGTTCTACAGGGGTCCGCAATCAGCCCCAGCATCTT. The chain combines TRBV6-2 or TRBV6-3 with TRBJ1-5; 7 bases agree with TRBD1. The ends lost 9 bases at V and 2 bases at J; junction bases unmatched: 10. CDR3 length: 15 amino acids. Germline values: CDR1 MNHEY, CDR2 SVGEGT.

In this sample, this clonotype turned up many times. Here the CDR3 reads CASSQAGETQYF. The CDR3 DNA reads as TGTGCCAGCAGCCAGGCCGGTGAGACCCAGTACTTC. The chain uses TRBV3-1 and TRBJ2-5; D is unclear. The V end was cut by 3 bases, the J end by 5 bases, with 7 bases between. Germline CDR1 is LGHDT and CDR2 is YNNKEL (reference sequence). The CDR3 has 12 amino acids.

There are many counts of this clonotype. The gene calls are TRBV2 and TRBJ2-7; the match to TRBD2 covers 12 bases. CDR3 length: 14 amino acids. Germline V CDR1 and CDR2: SNHLY, FYNNEI. After removal of 6 bases from V and 7 bases from J, the junction contained 7 bases not matched to a gene. CDR3 DNA: TGTGCCAGCAGAAGACTAGCGGGAGAAGGGGAGCAGTACTTC. It is translated as CASRRLAGEGEQYF.

As to this clonotype: A single base separates this from a much larger clone, so it may be a read error. V and J are TRBV7-6 and TRBJ1-5; D is undetermined. The CDR3 is 15 residues long. Germline V gene lookup returns CDR1 SGHVS and CDR2 FNYEAQ. CDR3 nucleotides: TGTGCCAGCAGCCTGGCAGATGATAGCAATCAGCCCCGGCATTTT. This translates into CASSLADDSNQPRHF.

On this clonotype itself: A single base separates this from a much larger clone, so it may be a read error. The chain links TRBV2 to TRBJ1-5; 8 bases match TRBD1. CDR1 is SNHLY and CDR2 is FYNNEI in the germline V gene. V lost 6 bases to trimming and J lost 5 bases; unmatched junction nucleotides: 9. The CDR3 length is 15 residues. CDR3 protein: CASRADRAGDQPQHF. The CDR3 coding sequence is TGTGCCAGCAGGGCGGACAGGGCGGGCGATCAGCCCCAGCATTTT.

The V and J genes are TRBV6-2 or TRBV6-3 and TRBJ2-3, with 15 bases lining up with TRBD2. This CDR3 has 15 amino acids. The junction had 6 bases not matched to a gene; V was cut back by 7 bases and J by 7 bases. Looked up from germline, CDR1 is MNHEY and CDR2 is SVGEGT. The CDR3 region has the DNA TGTGCCAGCATATACGGGACTAGCGGGGGGTATACGCAGTATTTT. Amino acid sequence: CASIYGTSGGYTQYF.

At least ten counts were recorded for this clonotype. This chain links TRBV11-3 with TRBJ2-2, with D tentatively TRBD2 (5 bases). With 2 bases removed from V and 5 bases from J, the gap between germline ends came to 12 bases. The CDR3 runs to 15 residues. Germline V lookup: CDR1 SGHNT, CDR2 YENEEA. The DNA of the CDR3 is TGTGCCAGCAGCTTATTCGGGGATTCGACCGGGGAGCTGTTTTTT. It specifies CASSLFGDSTGELFF.

This clonotype was found many times. The CDR3 bases are TGTGCCAGCAGTTACGCGGCAGGGCGTGGCTACACCTTC. It encodes CASSYAAGRGYTF. The chain uses TRBV6-5 and TRBJ1-2; perhaps TRBD1 as D (5 bases). Between the trimmed V and J ends, which lost 2 bases and 7 bases, there was a span of 11 bases. Per the germline V gene, CDR1 is MNHEY and CDR2 is SVGAGI. The CDR3 sequence is 13 residues long.

This clonotype was seen at least ten times. The genes are TRBV2 and TRBJ2-1; D not certain. The CDR3 length is 13 residues. Trimming removed 3 bases at V and 9 bases at J, with 12 bases between. CDR1 and CDR2 (germline): SNHLY, FYNNEI. The CDR3 DNA follows: TGTGCCAGCAGTGAGCAGACGATCGGTGAGCAGTTCTTC. Encoded protein: CASSEQTIGEQFF.

A note on this clonotype: Since no conserved phenylalanine or tryptophan closes the CDR3, a read error is the likely cause. V is TRBV20-1 and J is TRBJ1-2, with no clear D. CDR3 length equals 14 residues. CDR1 is DFQATT and CDR2 is SNEGSKA in the germline V gene (reference sequence). V lost 0 bases and J lost 7, with 15 bases in between. CDR3 in amino acids: CSARDSRQVLGYTL. DNA of the CDR3: TGCAGTGCTAGAGATAGTCGGCAGGTGCTTGGCTACACCCTC.

For this clonotype: A far larger clone is one base from this, pointing to a likely read error. The chain uses TRBV6-6 and TRBJ2-1; 12 nucleotides align to TRBD1. The J segment lost 7 bases and the V segment lost 0 bases, leaving 4 bases of the junction unmatched. This CDR3 has 16 amino acids. CDR1 MNHNY and CDR2 SVGAGI come from the germline V gene (reference sequence). The CDR3 bases are TGTGCCAGCAGTTACTCGGCGGGACAGGGGGCGAATGAGCAGTTCTTC. It is translated as CASSYSAGQGANEQFF.

The chain links TRBV7-9 to TRBJ2-5; possible D gene TRBD2, 6 bases. V shed 3 bases and J shed 3 bases, with 11 bases lying between them. This CDR3 contains 14 residues. Looked up from germline, CDR1 is SEHNR and CDR2 is FQNEAQ (reference sequence). The CDR3 here is CASSFEWEEETQYF. The DNA for the CDR3 is TGTGCCAGCAGCTTCGAATGGGAGGAAGAGACCCAGTACTTC.

This clonotype was seen at least ten times. The rearrangement joins TRBV10-1 to TRBJ2-7, with 8 bases fitting TRBD2. Germline V gives CDR1 WNHNN, CDR2 SYGVQD (reference sequence). The length of the CDR3 is 16 residues. The V gene end was trimmed by 2 bases and the J gene end by 0 bases; junction bases not matched to a gene: 6. CDR3 protein: CASSEETSASSYEQYF. CDR3 coding DNA: TGCGCCAGCAGTGAGGAGACTAGCGCATCCTCCTACGAGCAGTACTTC.

Ten or more counts support this clonotype. V gene TRBV20-1 combines with J gene TRBJ2-1, with TRBD2 matching 10 bases. Trimming at V came to 6 bases and at J to 0 bases, leaving 5 bases not matched to a gene. The germline V gene encodes CDR1 DFQATT and CDR2 SNEGSKA (reference sequence). The CDR3 totals 15 residues. The CDR3 protein is CSAISGRSSYNEQFF. CDR3 in DNA: TGCAGTGCGATTAGCGGGAGGAGCTCCTACAATGAGCAGTTCTTC.

This clonotype appeared many times. The gene calls are TRBV3-1 and TRBJ1-5; TRBD1 matches at 10 bases. With 4 bases clipped from V and 5 bases from J, the junction kept 8 bases outside the gene matches. This CDR3 has 16 residues. Germline assignment: CDR1 LGHDT and CDR2 YNNKEL (reference sequence). The CDR3: CASSPRDRGSDQPQHF. The CDR3 DNA follows: TGTGCCAGCAGCCCCCGGGACAGGGGATCGGATCAGCCCCAGCATTTT.

This clonotype was seen ten or more times. J is TRBJ2-7 and V is TRBV19; TRBD1 matches 10 bases. Per the germline V gene, CDR1 is LNHDA and CDR2 is SQIVND (reference sequence). V gave up 0 bases and J gave up 0 bases; unmatched junction bases: 5. This CDR3 contains 17 residues. CDR3 sequence reads: CASSIDPWTGGSYEQYF. The DNA of the CDR3 is TGTGCCAGTAGTATAGATCCATGGACAGGGGGCTCCTACGAGCAGTACTTC.

This clonotype has only one observation. The chain joins TRBV7-2 to TRBJ2-3; maybe TRBD2 (5 bases). V lost 1 base, J lost 2 bases, and 19 bases lay in between. The CDR3 sequence is 18 residues long. CDR1 and CDR2 (germline): SGHTA, FQGNSA. In DNA form, the CDR3 reads TGTGCCAGCAGCTTAGATCCGGCCGAAGCGGCCCACACAGATACGCAGTATTTT. Translated, it gives CASSLDPAEAAHTDTQYF.

This clonotype has more than one count but fewer than ten. Since a much larger clone is just one base distant, this may be a read error. The chain is built from TRBV20-1 and TRBJ2-1; D not resolved. CDR3 size: 13 residues. Germline CDR1 is DFQATT and CDR2 is SNEGSKA (reference sequence). The CDR3 reads CSASLSSYTEQFF. Written as DNA, the CDR3 is TGCAGTGCTAGCTTATCTTCCTACACTGAGCAGTTCTTC.

There are a few counts of this clonotype. The chain is built from TRBV7-8 and TRBJ1-2; weak D call: TRBD1 (6 bases). Germline V gene lookup returns CDR1 SGHVS and CDR2 FQNEAQ. CDR3 length equals 13 residues. Deletions cut 1 base from V and 4 bases from J, with 7 bases between. Here the CDR3 reads CASSLGGPYGYTF. As DNA, the CDR3 is TGTGCCAGCAGCTTAGGGGGGCCCTATGGCTACACCTTC. The whole variable domain, remainder taken from reference TRBV7-8 and TRBJ1-2, is GAGVSQSPRYKVAKRGQDVALRCDPISGHVSLFWYQQALGQGPEFLTYFQNEAQLDKSGLPSDRFFAERPEGSVSTLKIQRTQQEDSAVYLCASSLGGPYGYTFGSGTRLTVV.

V is TRBV2 and J is TRBJ2-3, with 9 bases matching TRBD1. V was clipped by 3 bases and J by 2 bases; unmatched bases: 3. Germline V CDR1 and CDR2: SNHLY, FYNNEI. This CDR3 is 15 amino acids long. The CDR3 sequence is CASSEGTGYTDTQYF. For the CDR3, the DNA is TGTGCCAGCAGTGAGGGGACAGGGTACACAGATACGCAGTATTTT.

The sample holds a few counts of this clonotype. One junction end does not reproduce the germline sequence, and a read error may be involved. The gene calls are TRBV27 and TRBJ2-7; TRBD2 matches at 7 bases. CDR1 is MNHEY, CDR2 SMNVEV, per germline (reference sequence). The CDR3 totals 15 residues. The CDR3 DNA reads TGTGCCAGCGGATTTCAAAGACTAGCCCCTTACGGGCAGTACTTC. Encoded protein: CASGFQRLAPYGQYF.

This clonotype was recorded many times. The genes are TRBV5-1 and TRBJ2-1; no clear D gene. CDR3 length: 14 amino acids. Deletions cut 2 bases from V and 0 bases from J, with 6 bases between. Germline V lookup: CDR1 SGHRS, CDR2 YFSETQ. CDR3 DNA: TGCGCCAGCAGCTTCGAATCCTCCTACAATGAGCAGTTCTTC. It yields the protein CASSFESSYNEQFF.

This clonotype was counted at least ten times. At one end the junction does not follow the germline gene, possibly because of a read error. This chain links TRBV4-3 with TRBJ1-2; no definite D call. The CDR3 spans 15 residues. Per germline, CDR1 LGHNA and CDR2 YSLEER. CDR3 sequence (DNA): TGTGCCAGCAGCCAAGAGCCAAAAGTTAACTATGGCTACACCTTC. Encoded protein: CASSQEPKVNYGYTF.

The chain links TRBV29-1 to TRBJ2-7; no definite D call. Germline V gene data show CDR1 as SQVTM and CDR2 as ANQGSEA. There are 13 residues in the CDR3. The ends were cut back, 6 bases at V and 0 bases at J, with 12 bases in the middle. CDR3 loop: CSVKDGSSYEQYF. The CDR3 coding sequence is TGCAGCGTGAAGGACGGAAGCTCCTACGAGCAGTACTTC.

In its sample, this clonotype was seen many times. The V gene is TRBV5-1, the J gene TRBJ2-1; 7 nucleotides align to TRBD1. Germline-derived CDR1 and CDR2 are SGHRS and YFSETQ. Germline trimming cut 0 bases from V and 2 bases from J; bases unmatched to any gene: 5. CDR3 length equals 16 residues. The CDR3 spells CASSLGYRGPYNEQFF. The CDR3 DNA reads as TGCGCCAGCAGCTTGGGGTACAGGGGTCCCTACAATGAGCAGTTCTTC.

The chain has TRBV20-1 and TRBJ2-3; D possibly matches TRBD1 or TRBD2 (6 bases each). Per germline, CDR1 DFQATT and CDR2 SNEGSKA (reference sequence). CDR3 size: 14 residues. V gave up 5 bases and J gave up 2 bases, with 14 bases separating them. The DNA for the CDR3 is TGCAGTGCTCCTGTAGGGGGGTACACAGATACGCAGTATTTT. This encodes CSAPVGGYTDTQYF.